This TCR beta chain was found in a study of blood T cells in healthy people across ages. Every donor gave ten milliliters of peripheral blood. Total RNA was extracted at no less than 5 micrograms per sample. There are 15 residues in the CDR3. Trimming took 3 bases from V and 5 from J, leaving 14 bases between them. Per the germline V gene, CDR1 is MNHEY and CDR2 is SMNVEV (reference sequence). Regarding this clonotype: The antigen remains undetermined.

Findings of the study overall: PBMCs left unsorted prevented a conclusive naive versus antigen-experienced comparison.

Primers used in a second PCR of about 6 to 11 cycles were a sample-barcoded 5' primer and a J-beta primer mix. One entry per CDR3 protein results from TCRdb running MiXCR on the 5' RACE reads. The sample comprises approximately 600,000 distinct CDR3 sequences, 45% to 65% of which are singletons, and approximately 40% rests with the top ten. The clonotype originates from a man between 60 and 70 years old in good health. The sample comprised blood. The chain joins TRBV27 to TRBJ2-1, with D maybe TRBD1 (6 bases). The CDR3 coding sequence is TGTGCCAGCAGTTTGATGACAGGCATAAACAATGAGCAGTTCTTC. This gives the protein CASSLMTGINNEQFF.